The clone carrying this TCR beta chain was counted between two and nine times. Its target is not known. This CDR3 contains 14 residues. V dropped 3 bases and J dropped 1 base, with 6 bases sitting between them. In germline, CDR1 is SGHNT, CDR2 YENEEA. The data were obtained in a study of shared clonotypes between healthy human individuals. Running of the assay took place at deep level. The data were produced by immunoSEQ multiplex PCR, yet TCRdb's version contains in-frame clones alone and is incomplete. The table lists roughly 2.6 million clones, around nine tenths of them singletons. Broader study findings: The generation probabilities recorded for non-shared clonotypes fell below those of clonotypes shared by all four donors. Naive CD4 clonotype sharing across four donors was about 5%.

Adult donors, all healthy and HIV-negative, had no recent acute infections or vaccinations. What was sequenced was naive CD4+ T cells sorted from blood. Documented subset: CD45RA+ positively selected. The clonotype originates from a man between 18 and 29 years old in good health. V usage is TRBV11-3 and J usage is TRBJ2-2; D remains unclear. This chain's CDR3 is CASSLMVNTGELFF. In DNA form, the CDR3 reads TGTGCCAGCAGCTTGATGGTGAACACCGGGGAGCTGTTTTTT.